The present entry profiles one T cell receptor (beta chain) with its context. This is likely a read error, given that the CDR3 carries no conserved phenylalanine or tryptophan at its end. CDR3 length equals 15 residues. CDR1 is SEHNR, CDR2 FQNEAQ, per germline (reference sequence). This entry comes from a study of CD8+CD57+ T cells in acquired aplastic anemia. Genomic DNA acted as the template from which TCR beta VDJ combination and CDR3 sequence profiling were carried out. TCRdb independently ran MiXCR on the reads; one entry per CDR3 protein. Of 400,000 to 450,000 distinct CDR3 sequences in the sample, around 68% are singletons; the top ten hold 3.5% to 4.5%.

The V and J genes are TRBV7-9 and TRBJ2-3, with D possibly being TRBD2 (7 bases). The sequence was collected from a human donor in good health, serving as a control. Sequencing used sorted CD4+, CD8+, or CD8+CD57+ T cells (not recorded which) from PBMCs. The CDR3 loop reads CASSLGGAGTDTQYL. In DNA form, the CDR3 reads TGTGCTAGCAGCTTAGGGGGGGCCGGCACAGATACGCAGTATCTT.